Presented here are 30 T cell receptor beta chains from one specimen sequenced in a study of cytomegalovirus exposure and HLA in healthy donors. The PCR contained 60 Vbeta and 13 Jbeta primers. The table came from immunoSEQ multiplex PCR; TCRdb's copy has only in-frame clones and leaves some out. Altogether about 150,000 clones are present, roughly 80% being singletons, with the ten largest covering approximately 3%. Sequencing was done on a sample of PBMCs. Every receptor here comes from a male donor in good health and CMV-seronegative.

The gene calls are TRBV30 and TRBJ1-4; D is unclear. This CDR3 contains 12 residues. Looked up from germline, CDR1 is GTSNPN and CDR2 is SVGIG (reference sequence). The ends were cut back, 0 bases at V and 8 bases at J, with 7 bases in the middle. CDR3 nucleotides: TGTGCCTGGAGTGTTAGCGGAGAAAAACTGTTTTTT. The encoded protein is CAWSVSGEKLFF.

The chain uses TRBV18 and TRBJ1-1; 9 bases are shared with TRBD1. CDR1 is KGHSH, CDR2 LQKENI, per germline. This CDR3 comprises 20 residues. Losses at the gene ends were 1 base for V and 1 base for J; bases not matched to a gene: 16. The CDR3 sequence is CASSPRNRQGGFLRNTEAFF. The CDR3 DNA reads TGTGCCAGCTCACCACGAAACCGACAGGGGGGGTTTCTCAGGAACACTGAAGCTTTCTTT.

The chain is built from TRBV6-6 and TRBJ1-6; 8 positions match TRBD1. V dropped 8 bases and J dropped 9; count of bases not matched to a gene: 9. The CDR3 loop spans 14 amino acids. CDR1 and CDR2 from the germline V gene are MNHNY and SVGAGI (reference sequence). The DNA of the CDR3 is TGTGCCAGCGGCCACAGGGGGGAGAGTTCACCCCTCCACTTT. It yields the protein CASGHRGESSPLHF.

CDR3 loop: CASSVFRDSRNEQFF. The DNA of the CDR3 is TGTGCCAGCAGCGTCTTCCGGGACAGTAGAAATGAGCAGTTCTTC. The genes are TRBV9 and TRBJ2-1; 7 bases align to TRBD1. Germline CDR1 SGDLS, CDR2 YYNGEE. This CDR3 spans 15 amino acids. V gave up 2 bases and J gave up 7 bases; unmatched junction bases: 9.

The V gene is TRBV6-4, the J gene TRBJ2-1, with TRBD2 matching 14 bases. V dropped 5 bases and J dropped 8; count of bases not matched to a gene: 8. This CDR3 contains 16 residues. The germline gives CDR1 MRHNA, CDR2 SNTAGT. CDR3 protein: CASSRTGTSGSYEQFF. Written as DNA, the CDR3 is TGTGCCAGCAGTAGAACCGGGACTAGCGGGAGTTATGAGCAGTTCTTC.

The gene calls are TRBV9 and TRBJ2-7; TRBD2 might be the D (5 bases). The CDR3 consists of 13 residues. Germline-derived CDR1 and CDR2 are SGDLS and YYNGEE. The V end lost 3 bases, the J end lost 5 bases, and 12 bases lay between the germline ends. The chain's CDR3 is CASSGRRENEQYF. CDR3 nucleotides: TGTGCCAGCAGCGGTCGAAGGGAGAACGAGCAGTACTTC.

This clone was found a few times. The V gene is TRBV28, the J gene TRBJ2-7, with D perhaps TRBD2 (6 bases). The germline CDR1 and CDR2 sequences are MDHEN and SYDVKM. V lost 3 bases to trimming and J lost 7 bases, with 13 bases between them. The CDR3 sequence is 13 residues long. This CDR3 is CASSFTGSEEQYF. CDR3 sequence (DNA): TGTGCCAGCAGTTTTACCGGGAGTGAGGAGCAGTACTTC.

This clone was seen more than once but under ten times. J is TRBJ2-1 and V is TRBV7-2; the D gene is possibly TRBD1 (5 bases). The CDR3 consists of 17 residues. Deletions cut 1 base from V and 7 bases from J, with 20 bases between. Germline lookup yields CDR1 SGHTA and CDR2 FQGNSA. The CDR3 DNA sequence: TGTGCCAGCAGCTTAGTTCGTAGGGGCCGCAACGGGAATGAGCAGTTCTTC. It yields the protein CASSLVRRGRNGNEQFF.

This clone was seen only a few times. Its ends do not fully match the called genes, so a read error is possible. CDR3: CASTLGQGNEQFF. The CDR3 region has the DNA TGCGCCAGCACCTTGGGACAGGGCAATGAGCAGTTCTTC. V is TRBV5-1 and J is TRBJ2-1; 9 bases line up with TRBD1. This CDR3 is built from 13 residues. Per the germline V gene, CDR1 is SGHRS and CDR2 is YFSETQ.

The gene calls are TRBV7-6 and TRBJ1-3; 10 positions agree with TRBD1. In germline, CDR1 is SGHVS, CDR2 FNYEAQ. J was trimmed by 2 bases and V by 0 bases; bases with no gene match: 1. The CDR3 consists of 16 residues. The CDR3 region has the DNA TGTGCCAGCAGCTTAGCAGGGACAGGGGCTGGAAACACCATATATTTT. Residues: CASSLAGTGAGNTIYF.

This sequence joins TRBV10-3 and TRBJ1-1; D may be TRBD1 (6 bases). Deletions cut 7 bases from V and 0 bases from J, with 12 bases between. The CDR3 covers 14 residues. The germline V gene encodes CDR1 ENHRY and CDR2 SYGVKD. The CDR3 sequence: CAIKVGTMNTEAFF. For the CDR3, the DNA is TGTGCCATCAAAGTAGGGACAATGAACACTGAAGCTTTCTTT.

The chain recombines TRBV6-6 with TRBJ2-7; D is perhaps TRBD1 (6 bases). Germline CDR1 is MNHNY and CDR2 is SVGAGI (reference sequence). There are 15 residues in the CDR3. V lost 1 base to trimming and J lost 2 bases, with 12 bases between them. The CDR3 nucleotides are TGTGCCAGCAGTTACTTGAAGGGGGATACCTACGAGCAGTACTTC. Translated: CASSYLKGDTYEQYF.

The chain recombines TRBV15 with TRBJ1-6; unclear D gene. The CDR3 spans 15 residues. Trimming removed 1 base at V and 7 bases at J, with 11 bases between. Germline V lookup: CDR1 LNHNV, CDR2 YYDKDF (reference sequence). The CDR3 region is CATSRVTGLNSPLHF. The CDR3 bases are TGTGCCACCAGCAGAGTTACGGGGTTAAATTCACCCCTCCACTTT.

The chain is built from TRBV5-1 and TRBJ2-5; 10 positions agree with TRBD2. The CDR3 runs to 15 residues. Trimming cost V 4 bases and J 2 bases; bases outside gene matches: 5. CDR1 and CDR2 (germline): SGHRS, YFSETQ. DNA for the CDR3: TGCGCCAGCAGCCTCACTAGCGGGACTCAAGAGACCCAGTACTTC. Its translation: CASSLTSGTQETQYF.

The V call is TRBV2, the J call TRBJ2-5; TRBD2 agrees at 10 bases. The CDR3 covers 15 residues. The germline gives CDR1 SNHLY, CDR2 FYNNEI. The J segment lost 2 bases and the V segment lost 9 bases, leaving 9 bases of the junction unmatched. CDR3 nucleotide sequence: TGTGCCAGACAGACTATAGCGGGGGGTCAAGAGACCCAGTACTTC. This encodes CARQTIAGGQETQYF.

This clone was picked up one time. Written as DNA, the CDR3 is TGTGCCAGCAGCTTTGGGGACAGGGCGTACGAGCAGTACTTC. Translated: CASSFGDRAYEQYF. The chain employs TRBV7-2 and TRBJ2-7; TRBD1 matches at 9 bases. V shed 3 bases and J 4 bases; nucleotides not matched to a gene: 4. CDR3 length equals 14 residues. Germline CDR1 and CDR2: SGHTA and FQGNSA.

This chain connects TRBV29-1 to TRBJ1-1; 8 bases map to TRBD1. V lost 2 bases and J lost 8; bases outside the gene matches: 13. Looked up from germline, CDR1 is SQVTM and CDR2 is ANQGSEA. The CDR3 is 15 amino acids. The CDR3 loop is CSVEYSLRGPPEAFF. For the CDR3, the DNA is TGCAGCGTTGAATACTCCCTCAGGGGGCCGCCAGAAGCTTTCTTT. Using reference TRBV29-1 and TRBJ1-1 for the parts outside the CDR3, the full variable domain is SAVISQKPSRDICQRGTSLTIQCQVDSQVTMMFWYRQQPGQSLTLIATANQGSEATYESGFVIDKFPISRPNLTFSTLTVSNMSPEDSSIYLCSVEYSLRGPPEAFFGQGTRLTVV.

This chain links TRBV9 with TRBJ1-1; possibly TRBD1 for D (5 bases). The V end lost 4 bases, the J end lost 2 bases, and 12 bases lay between the germline ends. The CDR3 has 14 amino acids. Germline values: CDR1 SGDLS, CDR2 YYNGEE. The CDR3 sequence: CASSTGSPNTEAFF. CDR3 coding DNA: TGTGCCAGCAGCACAGGAAGCCCTAACACTGAAGCTTTCTTT.

This rearrangement joins TRBV28 to TRBJ1-5; 8 bases fit TRBD1. The CDR3 is 15 residues long. V shed 3 bases and J 7 bases; nucleotides not matched to a gene: 8. Per germline, CDR1 MDHEN and CDR2 SYDVKM. CDR3 region: CASSLPQGGYQPQHF. In DNA form, the CDR3 reads TGTGCCAGCAGTTTGCCACAGGGGGGGTACCAGCCCCAGCATTTT.

This chain links TRBV7-8 with TRBJ2-3; 8 bases are a match to TRBD2. The CDR3 spans 15 residues. In germline, CDR1 is SGHVS, CDR2 FQNEAQ. V lost 5 bases to trimming and J lost 2 bases; unmatched junction nucleotides: 6. The DNA of the CDR3 is TGTGCCAGCAGCAGACTAGCGAGACTCACAGATACGCAGTATTTT. It is translated as CASSRLARLTDTQYF.

The V and J genes are TRBV7-9 and TRBJ2-1; 13 bases line up with TRBD2. CDR1 is SEHNR, CDR2 FQNEAQ, per germline (reference sequence). The junction had 12 bases not matched to a gene; V was cut back by 5 bases and J by 8 bases. This CDR3 region has 17 residues. The CDR3 here is CASSQNPLAGGPDEQFF. CDR3 DNA: TGTGCCAGCAGCCAGAACCCACTAGCGGGAGGGCCAGATGAGCAGTTCTTC.

This chain links TRBV11-3 with TRBJ2-2, with D perhaps TRBD1 (5 bases). The CDR3 is 16 residues long. Trimming pared 5 bases from V and 5 bases from J, leaving 18 bases between. CDR1 and CDR2 from the germline V gene are SGHNT and YENEEA. Here the CDR3 DNA reads TGTGCCAGCAGCGGAAAAATAGGGGTTGGGACCGGGGAGCTGTTTTTT. It translates to CASSGKIGVGTGELFF.

This chain uses TRBV28 with TRBJ1-1; D unclear. CDR1 is MDHEN, CDR2 SYDVKM, per germline. CDR3 size: 12 residues. With 4 bases removed from V and 9 bases from J, the gap between germline ends came to 12 bases. The CDR3 loop is CASSYGTDQAFF. The CDR3 DNA follows: TGTGCCAGCAGTTACGGAACAGATCAAGCTTTCTTT.

The V and J genes are TRBV7-9 and TRBJ1-4, with 9 bases aligning to TRBD1. V lost 1 base, J lost 4 bases, and 10 bases stayed unmatched. Germline lookup yields CDR1 SEHNR and CDR2 FQNEAQ (reference sequence). The CDR3 has 18 amino acids. CDR3 sequence: CASSLGRDREIFNEKLFF. The CDR3 region has the DNA TGTGCCAGCAGCTTAGGCCGGGACAGGGAGATCTTTAATGAAAAACTGTTTTTT. Full variable domain (missing parts from reference TRBV7-9 and TRBJ1-4): DTGVSQNPRHKITKRGQNVTFRCDPISEHNRLYWYRQTLGQGPEFLTYFQNEAQLEKSRLLSDRFSAERPKGSFSTLEIQRTEQGDSAMYLCASSLGRDREIFNEKLFFGSGTQLSVL.

This chain connects TRBV5-1 to TRBJ2-3, with D tentatively TRBD1 (5 bases). Germline CDR1 is SGHRS and CDR2 is YFSETQ. V was clipped by 1 base and J by 0 bases, with 9 bases between them. The length of the CDR3 is 15 residues. CDR3 coding DNA: TGCGCCAGCAGCTTGTGGGGCAGGAGCACAGATACGCAGTATTTT. Translating it yields CASSLWGRSTDTQYF.

The rearrangement links TRBV5-6 to TRBJ2-5; 7 bases agree with TRBD2. Trimming took 4 bases from V and 5 from J; bases not matched to a gene: 11. The CDR3 length is 15 residues. Germline CDR1 SGHDT, CDR2 YYEEEE. CDR3 in DNA: TGTGCCAGCAGCAGCGGGAACGTTGTAATCGAGACCCAGTACTTC. As protein: CASSSGNVVIETQYF.

This chain links TRBV11-2 with TRBJ1-1, with 7 bases identical to TRBD1. Per germline, CDR1 SGHAT and CDR2 FQNNGV. The CDR3 is made up of 15 amino acids. J gave up 7 bases and V 2 bases, and 10 bases lay outside the gene matches. The CDR3 nucleotides read TGTGCCAGCAGCTTAAACATAGACAGGGCCTATGAAGCTTTCTTT. Protein product: CASSLNIDRAYEAFF.

The rearrangement links TRBV7-9 to TRBJ2-1; tentative D call: TRBD2 (6 bases). V lost 3 bases and J lost 4, with 10 bases in between. The CDR3 runs 14 residues. Germline V gene data show CDR1 as SEHNR and CDR2 as FQNEAQ (reference sequence). For the CDR3, the DNA is TGTGCCAGCAGCTTGGGAGGAGAATACAATGAGCAGTTCTTC. It codes for CASSLGGEYNEQFF.

This chain uses TRBV9 with TRBJ1-2; D unresolved. The CDR3 loop spans 14 amino acids. Trimming took 0 bases from V and 2 from J, leaving 8 bases between them. Germline CDR1 SGDLS, CDR2 YYNGEE. CDR3 sequence: CASSVEPGNYGYTF. CDR3 nucleotide sequence: TGTGCCAGCAGCGTAGAGCCGGGGAACTATGGCTACACCTTC.

The rearrangement joins TRBV30 to TRBJ2-7; TRBD2 might be the D (6 bases). The CDR3 runs to 12 residues. V was clipped by 0 bases and J by 4 bases, with 7 bases between them. Germline V gene lookup returns CDR1 GTSNPN and CDR2 SVGIG (reference sequence). The CDR3 loop is CAWSVAGYEQYF. CDR3 nucleotides: TGTGCCTGGAGTGTAGCGGGTTACGAGCAGTACTTC.